This T cell receptor (beta chain) comes out of a study of blood T cell repertoires in COVID-19. Study at large: Donors in the United States, Italy and Spain gave samples during acute or convalescent COVID-19. T cells, B-cell-depleted T cells, or PBMCs supplied cDNA or gDNA.

The V end was cut by 3 bases, the J end by 4 bases, with 14 bases between. The CDR3 sequence is 15 residues long. Per germline, CDR1 MGHRA and CDR2 YSYEKL. Some clones are missing from TCRdb's copy, which holds only in-frame ones; the method was immunoSEQ multiplex PCR. In the table there are some 290,000 clones, around nine tenths of which are singletons. In the case of this clone: The sample carries other DNA sequences with the same CDR3.

The sequence was collected from a woman in her twenties or thirties with COVID-19, enrolled during active disease. The specimen was peripheral blood. This rearrangement joins TRBV4-1 to TRBJ2-3, with D maybe TRBD2 (7 bases). The CDR3 sequence: CASSQTSGGADTQYF. The CDR3, as DNA: TGCGCCAGCAGCCAGACATCGGGGGGCGCAGATACGCAGTATTTT.